These 20 T cell receptor beta chains were sequenced from one sample in a study of T-cell reconstitution after alpha-beta-depleted transplantation in children. Unique molecular identifiers were incorporated into the prepared TCRbeta library. MiXCR, applied by TCRdb to the PCR reads, yields one record per CDR3 protein. Altogether 90,000 to 130,000 distinct CDR3 sequences are present, about 6.4% being singletons, with the ten largest covering 23%. The specimen comprised PBMCs, mostly from graft donor cells, sampled 360 days after TCRalphabeta/CD19-depleted stem cell transplant. These receptors all stem from a male patient aged 2 to 10 who had a stem cell transplant for acute lymphoblastic leukemia, so the T cells may come from the graft donor.

In this sample, this clonotype turned up many times. V usage is TRBV9 and J usage is TRBJ2-2; D tentatively reads TRBD1 or TRBD2 (5 bases each). This CDR3 is 17 amino acids long. V dropped 0 bases and J dropped 3 bases, with 15 bases sitting between them. The germline gives CDR1 SGDLS, CDR2 YYNGEE. CDR3 amino acids: CASSVELEGLDTGELFF. CDR3 bases: TGTGCCAGCAGCGTAGAATTAGAGGGGTTGGACACCGGGGAGCTGTTTTTT.

In this sample, this clonotype turned up many times. The chain joins TRBV5-6 to TRBJ2-1; TRBD1 matches at 8 bases. This CDR3 is built from 14 residues. After removal of 3 bases from V and 7 bases from J, the junction contained 6 bases not matched to a gene. Germline V gives CDR1 SGHDT, CDR2 YYEEEE. The CDR3 sequence: CASSWPRGRNEQFF. DNA for the CDR3: TGTGCCAGCAGCTGGCCCAGGGGGCGGAATGAGCAGTTCTTC.

This clonotype was seen more than once but under ten times. The rearrangement links TRBV5-5 to TRBJ2-1; 8 positions match TRBD1. Germline V gene sequence: CDR1 SGHKS, CDR2 YYEKEE (reference sequence). The CDR3 contains 15 residues. J was trimmed by 8 bases and V by 0 bases; bases with no gene match: 7. The CDR3 nucleotides are TGTGCCAGCAGCTTGGGACAGGGGAGTCTATATGAGCAGTTCTTC. It encodes CASSLGQGSLYEQFF.

The sample holds many counts of this clonotype. The V gene is TRBV28, the J gene TRBJ1-2; D is ambiguous. The CDR3 extends over 15 amino acids. With 5 bases removed from V and 3 bases from J, the gap between germline ends came to 16 bases. Germline values: CDR1 MDHEN, CDR2 SYDVKM. The CDR3 DNA reads TGTGCCAGCAGTAGCCTGGACTCCATTGACTATGGCTACACCTTC. Its translation is CASSSLDSIDYGYTF.

This clonotype has at least ten counts. This chain uses TRBV5-1 with TRBJ1-5; 7 nucleotides align to TRBD1. The germline CDR1 and CDR2 sequences are SGHRS and YFSETQ. The CDR3 runs 13 residues. J gave up 9 bases and V 2 bases, and 5 bases lay outside the gene matches. The CDR3 sequence is CASSLQGSAPQHF. As DNA, the CDR3 is TGCGCCAGCAGCTTACAGGGGTCGGCGCCCCAGCATTTT. Together with reference TRBV5-1 and TRBJ1-5, the CDR3 gives the full variable domain: KAGVTQTPRYLIKTRGQQVTLSCSPISGHRSVSWYQQTPGQGLQFLFEYFSETQRNKGNFPGRFSGRQFSNSRSEMNVSTLELGDSALYLCASSLQGSAPQHFGDGTRLSIL.

The V and J genes are TRBV7-9 and TRBJ2-5, with 9 bases lining up with TRBD1. The CDR3 consists of 15 residues. With 5 bases clipped from V and 5 bases from J, the junction kept 9 bases outside the gene matches. Per germline, CDR1 SEHNR and CDR2 FQNEAQ (reference sequence). CDR3 sequence (DNA): TGTGCCAGCAGCCAGGTGGGGACAGGGAGTGAGACCCAGTACTTC. Its protein is CASSQVGTGSETQYF.

Ten or more counts support this clonotype. This chain connects TRBV12-3 or TRBV12-4 to TRBJ2-7; possible D gene TRBD2, 5 bases. Deletions cut 5 bases from V and 3 bases from J, with 14 bases between. This CDR3 has 14 residues. The DNA of the CDR3 is TGTGCCAGCAGTCCAGGAGGAAGGCTCTACGAGCAGTACTTC. This codes for CASSPGGRLYEQYF.

The sample holds many counts of this clonotype. The gene calls are TRBV29-1 and TRBJ2-5; a weak D match, TRBD1 (5 bases). The germline V gene has CDR1 SQVTM and CDR2 ANQGSEA. Trimming removed 1 base from V and 6 bases from J, with 9 bases in between. CDR3 length equals 12 residues. In nucleotides, the CDR3 is TGCAGCGTTGAAGGCAGGGAAAAGACCCAGTACTTC. Encoded protein: CSVEGREKTQYF.

At least ten counts were recorded for this clonotype. The chain carries TRBV9 and TRBJ2-7, with TRBD1 matching 9 bases. Trimming removed 4 bases from V and 5 bases from J; junction bases left unmatched: 13. The germline V gene has CDR1 SGDLS and CDR2 YYNGEE. The CDR3 spans 16 residues. For the CDR3, the DNA is TGTGCCAGCAGCAGTTGGGAACCGGGACAGGGACACGAGCAGTACTTC. Protein product: CASSSWEPGQGHEQYF.

This clonotype was counted ten times or more. The gene calls are TRBV11-2 and TRBJ2-5, with D uncertain. V lost 5 bases and J 2 bases, leaving 18 bases between the germline ends. The CDR3 has 16 amino acids. Germline loops: CDR1 SGHAT, CDR2 FQNNGV. CDR3 coding DNA: TGTGCCAGCAGCGCCTACTCAAGCCCCGTACAAGAGACCCAGTACTTC. Amino acids: CASSAYSSPVQETQYF.

In this sample, this clonotype turned up a few times. The rearrangement joins TRBV10-3 to TRBJ1-1, with a tentative D call TRBD1 (5 bases). The germline V and J ends were trimmed by 5 bases and 1 base, with 11 bases remaining between them. Germline V CDR1 and CDR2: ENHRY, SYGVKD. The CDR3 runs 14 residues. The CDR3 nucleotides are TGTGCCATCAGTCCCGGACACTGGAACACTGAAGCTTTCTTT. It is translated as CAISPGHWNTEAFF.

This clonotype showed up many times. This rearrangement joins TRBV6-4 to TRBJ1-1; D unresolved. The CDR3 runs to 13 residues. Germline V lookup: CDR1 MRHNA, CDR2 SNTAGT. V gave up 6 bases and J gave up 4 bases, with 12 bases separating them. CDR3: CASSLYWSTEAFF. The CDR3 DNA reads TGTGCCAGCAGCCTTTACTGGAGCACTGAAGCTTTCTTT.

The sample holds a few counts of this clonotype. V is TRBV7-8 and J is TRBJ2-1; 11 bases fit TRBD2. The V gene's germline CDR1 is SGHVS and CDR2 FQNEAQ. The CDR3 runs to 18 residues. After removal of 4 bases from V and 0 bases from J, the junction contained 8 bases not matched to a gene. CDR3 in DNA: TGTGCCAGCAGCTCCCTAGCGGGGGGTGTTAGCTCCTACAATGAGCAGTTCTTC. Its protein product is CASSSLAGGVSSYNEQFF.

Ten or more counts support this clonotype. The chain carries TRBV27 and TRBJ2-4; D may be TRBD2 (6 bases). V was shortened by 5 bases and J by 4 bases, with 15 bases between the two germline ends. The length of the CDR3 is 15 residues. Germline assignment: CDR1 MNHEY and CDR2 SMNVEV (reference sequence). CDR3 protein: CASSPGASVKNIQYF. The DNA of the CDR3 is TGTGCCAGCAGTCCAGGCGCTAGCGTTAAAAACATTCAGTACTTC.

This clonotype appeared many times. The gene calls are TRBV2 and TRBJ2-7; D is perhaps TRBD1 (6 bases). Between the trimmed V and J ends, which lost 3 bases and 3 bases, there was a span of 15 bases. Germline CDR1 is SNHLY and CDR2 is FYNNEI. The CDR3 has 15 residues. In DNA, the CDR3 is TGTGCCAGCAGTGAGATTCGAACAGGGCTCTACGAGCAGTACTTC. Translated: CASSEIRTGLYEQYF.

The genes are TRBV7-6 and TRBJ1-5; maybe TRBD1 (5 bases). The CDR3 runs 18 residues. Germline assignment: CDR1 SGHVS and CDR2 FNYEAQ. Trimming left V 5 bases short and J 0 bases short, with 20 bases between. The CDR3 sequence is CASSPHTPGHHSNQPQHF. As DNA, the CDR3 is TGTGCCAGCAGCCCTCATACCCCGGGGCACCATAGCAATCAGCCCCAGCATTTT. Drawing the rest from reference TRBV7-6 and TRBJ1-5, the complete variable domain is GAGVSQSPRYKVTKRGQDVALRCDPISGHVSLYWYRQALGQGPEFLTYFNYEAQQDKSGLPNDRFSAERPEGSISTLTIQRTEQRDSAMYRCASSPHTPGHHSNQPQHFGDGTRLSIL.

This clonotype was detected ten times or more. V is TRBV28 and J is TRBJ2-3; D is uncertain. V lost 6 bases, J lost 3 bases, and 10 bases lay in between. Germline CDR1 and CDR2: MDHEN and SYDVKM. CDR3 length: 13 residues. CDR3 loop: CASSPEATDTQYF. The CDR3 nucleotides are TGTGCCAGCAGCCCCGAGGCGACAGATACGCAGTATTTT.

This clonotype has just a few counts. This chain links TRBV29-1 with TRBJ2-7; a possible D gene is TRBD2 (6 bases). V lost 1 base and J 2 bases, leaving 15 bases between the germline ends. The CDR3 runs 15 residues. In germline, CDR1 is SQVTM, CDR2 ANQGSEA. CDR3 in DNA: TGCAGCGTTGAAGCCACACGGGAGAACGCCTACGAGCAGTACTTC. Its protein is CSVEATRENAYEQYF.

The sample holds many counts of this clonotype. The CDR3, as DNA: TGTGCCAGCAGCCCCCAGGGACACGAGCAGTACTTC. It is translated as CASSPQGHEQYF. The chain recombines TRBV7-9 with TRBJ2-7, with D perhaps TRBD1 or TRBD2 (5 bases each). The CDR3 is 12 amino acids. Germline CDR1 and CDR2: SEHNR and FQNEAQ (reference sequence). V lost 5 bases and J lost 5, with 10 bases in between.

V and J are TRBV5-4 and TRBJ2-5; 7 bases are a match to TRBD1. The CDR3 runs to 14 residues. The V and J ends lost 4 bases and 2 bases, in that order; junction bases with no gene match: 5. The germline CDR1 and CDR2 sequences are SGHNT and YYREEE (reference sequence). The CDR3 DNA reads as TGTGCCAGCAGCCCAGGACAGGCTCAAGAGACCCAGTACTTC. It codes for CASSPGQAQETQYF.